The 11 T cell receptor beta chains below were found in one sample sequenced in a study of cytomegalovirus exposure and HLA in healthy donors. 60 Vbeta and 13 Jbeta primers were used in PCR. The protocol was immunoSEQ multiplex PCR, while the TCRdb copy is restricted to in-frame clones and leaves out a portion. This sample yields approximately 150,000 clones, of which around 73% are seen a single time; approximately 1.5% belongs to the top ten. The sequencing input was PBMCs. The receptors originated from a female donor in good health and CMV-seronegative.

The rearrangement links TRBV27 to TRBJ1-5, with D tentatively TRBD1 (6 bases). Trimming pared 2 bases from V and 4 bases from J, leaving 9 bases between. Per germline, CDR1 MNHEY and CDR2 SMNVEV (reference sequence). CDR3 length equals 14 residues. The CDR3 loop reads CASSLNRENQPQHF. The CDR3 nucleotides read TGTGCCAGCAGTTTAAACAGGGAGAATCAGCCCCAGCATTTT.

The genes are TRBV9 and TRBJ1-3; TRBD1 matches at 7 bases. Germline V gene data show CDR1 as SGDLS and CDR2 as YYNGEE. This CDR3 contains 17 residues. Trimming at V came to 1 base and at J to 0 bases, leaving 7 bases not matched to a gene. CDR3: CASSVSPGQSSGNTIYF. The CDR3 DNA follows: TGTGCCAGCAGCGTAAGCCCGGGACAGAGCTCTGGAAACACCATATATTTT.

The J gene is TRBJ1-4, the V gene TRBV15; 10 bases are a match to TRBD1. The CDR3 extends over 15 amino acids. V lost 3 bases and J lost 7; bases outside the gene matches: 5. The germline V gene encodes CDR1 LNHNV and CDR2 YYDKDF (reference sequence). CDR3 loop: CATSSDRGLFEKLFF. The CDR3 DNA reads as TGTGCCACCAGCAGCGACAGGGGGCTTTTTGAAAAACTGTTTTTT.

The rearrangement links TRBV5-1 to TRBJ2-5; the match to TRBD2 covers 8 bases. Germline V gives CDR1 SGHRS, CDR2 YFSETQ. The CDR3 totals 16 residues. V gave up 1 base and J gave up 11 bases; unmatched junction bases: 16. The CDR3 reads CASSLSSASGSMGQYF. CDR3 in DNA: TGCGCCAGCAGCTTGTCTTCGGCTAGCGGGTCGATGGGGCAGTACTTC. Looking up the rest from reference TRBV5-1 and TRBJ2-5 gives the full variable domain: KAGVTQTPRYLIKTRGQQVTLSCSPISGHRSVSWYQQTPGQGLQFLFEYFSETQRNKGNFPGRFSGRQFSNSRSEMNVSTLELGDSALYLCASSLSSASGSMGQYFGPGTRLLVL.

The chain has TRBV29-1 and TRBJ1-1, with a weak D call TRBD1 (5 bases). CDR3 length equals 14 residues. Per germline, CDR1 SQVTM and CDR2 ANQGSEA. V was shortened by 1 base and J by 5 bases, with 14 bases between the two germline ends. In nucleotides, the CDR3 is TGCAGCGTTGAAGTTCCAGGGAGGTGGACTGAAGCTTTCTTT. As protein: CSVEVPGRWTEAFF.

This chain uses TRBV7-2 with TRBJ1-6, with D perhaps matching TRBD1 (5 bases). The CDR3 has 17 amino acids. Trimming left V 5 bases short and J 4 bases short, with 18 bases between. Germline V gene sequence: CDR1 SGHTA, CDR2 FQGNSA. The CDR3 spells CASSPRGSGGYNSPLHF. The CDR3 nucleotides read TGTGCCAGCAGCCCCCGGGGGTCGGGGGGATATAATTCACCCCTCCACTTT.

CDR3 DNA sequence: TGTGCCAGCAGCTTGGGAGGGGGCGGCTTCGATGAGCAGTTCTTC. Protein sequence: CASSLGGGGFDEQFF. The chain recombines TRBV5-5 with TRBJ2-1, with 7 bases aligning to TRBD1. The J segment lost 8 bases and the V segment lost 0 bases, leaving 8 bases of the junction unmatched. The CDR3 runs to 15 residues. Germline values: CDR1 SGHKS, CDR2 YYEKEE (reference sequence).

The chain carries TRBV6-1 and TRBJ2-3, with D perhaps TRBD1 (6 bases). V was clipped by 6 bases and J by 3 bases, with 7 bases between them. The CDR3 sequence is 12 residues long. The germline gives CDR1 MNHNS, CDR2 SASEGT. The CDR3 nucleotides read TGTGCCAGCAGGGGGACAACAGATACGCAGTATTTT. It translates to CASRGTTDTQYF.

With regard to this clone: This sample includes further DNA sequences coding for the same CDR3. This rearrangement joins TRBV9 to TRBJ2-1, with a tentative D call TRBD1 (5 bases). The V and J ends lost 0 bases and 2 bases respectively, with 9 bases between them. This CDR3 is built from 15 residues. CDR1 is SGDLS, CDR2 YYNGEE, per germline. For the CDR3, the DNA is TGTGCCAGCAGCGTAGGGGGCAGCACCTACAATGAGCAGTTCTTC. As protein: CASSVGGSTYNEQFF.

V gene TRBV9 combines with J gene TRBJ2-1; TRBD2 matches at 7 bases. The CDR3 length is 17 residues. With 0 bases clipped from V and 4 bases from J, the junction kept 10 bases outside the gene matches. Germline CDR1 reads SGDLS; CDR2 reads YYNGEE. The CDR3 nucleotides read TGTGCCAGCAGCGTAGGGGGACTACTAGCTCGATACAATGAGCAGTTCTTC. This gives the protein CASSVGGLLARYNEQFF.

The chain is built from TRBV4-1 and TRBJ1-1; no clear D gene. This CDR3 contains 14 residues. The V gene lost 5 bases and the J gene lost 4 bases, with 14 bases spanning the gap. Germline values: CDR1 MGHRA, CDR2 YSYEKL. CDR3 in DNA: TGCGCCAGCAGCAAAGCCCAAGGAGGCACTGAAGCTTTCTTT. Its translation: CASSKAQGGTEAFF.